A single T cell receptor beta chain is shown here with its context. As yet, its antigen is unknown. Trimming took off 7 bases at V and 3 bases at J, with 22 bases between the two ends. Per germline, CDR1 LNHDA and CDR2 SQIVND (reference sequence). There are 17 residues in the CDR3. The sample is drawn from a study of cytomegalovirus exposure and HLA in healthy donors. Use of 60 Vbeta and 13 Jbeta primers characterized the PCR. Clones were sequenced by immunoSEQ multiplex PCR, and TCRdb holds only the in-frame ones, with some missing. The sample data list around 100,000 clones. Points from the study as a whole: Reportedly, TCR beta sequences accurately predicted HLA-A and HLA-B alleles in most subjects.

Source material: PBMCs. The clonotype was recovered from a man in his fifties or sixties in good health and CMV-seronegative. V is TRBV19 and J is TRBJ2-1; possibly TRBD1 for D (6 bases). CDR3 protein: CASTSTGKGAFYNEQFF. In nucleotides, the CDR3 is TGTGCCAGTACCTCAACAGGGAAAGGGGCTTTCTACAATGAGCAGTTCTTC. The variable domain in full, completed from reference TRBV19 and TRBJ2-1, reads DGGITQSPKYLFRKEGQNVTLSCEQNLNHDAMYWYRQDPGQGLRLIYYSQIVNDFQKGDIAEGYSVSREKKESFPLTVTSAQKNPTAFYLCASTSTGKGAFYNEQFFGPGTRLTVL.